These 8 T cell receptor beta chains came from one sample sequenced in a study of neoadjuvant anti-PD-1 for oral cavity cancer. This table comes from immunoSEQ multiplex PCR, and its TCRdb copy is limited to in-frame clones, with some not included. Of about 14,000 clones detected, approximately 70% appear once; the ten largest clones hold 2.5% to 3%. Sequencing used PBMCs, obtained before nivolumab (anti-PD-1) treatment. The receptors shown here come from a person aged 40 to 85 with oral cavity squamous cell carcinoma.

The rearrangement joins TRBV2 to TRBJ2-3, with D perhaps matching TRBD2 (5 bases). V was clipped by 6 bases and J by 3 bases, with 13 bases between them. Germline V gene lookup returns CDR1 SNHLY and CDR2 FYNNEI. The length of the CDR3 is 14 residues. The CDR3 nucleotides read TGTGCCAGCAGGACCCTAGAGGGTACAGATACGCAGTATTTT. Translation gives CASRTLEGTDTQYF.

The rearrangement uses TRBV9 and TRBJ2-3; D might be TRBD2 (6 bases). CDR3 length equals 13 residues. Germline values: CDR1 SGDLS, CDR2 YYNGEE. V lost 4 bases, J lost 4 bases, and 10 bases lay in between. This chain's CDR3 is CASSPPSADTQYF. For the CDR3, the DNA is TGTGCCAGCAGCCCCCCTAGCGCAGATACGCAGTATTTT.

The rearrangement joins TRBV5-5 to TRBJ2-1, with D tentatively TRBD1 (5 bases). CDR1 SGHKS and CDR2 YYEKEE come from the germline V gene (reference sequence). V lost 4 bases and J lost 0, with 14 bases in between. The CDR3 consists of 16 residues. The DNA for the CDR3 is TGTGCCAGCAGCCCCCGACAGATAAGCTCCTACAATGAGCAGTTCTTC. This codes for CASSPRQISSYNEQFF.

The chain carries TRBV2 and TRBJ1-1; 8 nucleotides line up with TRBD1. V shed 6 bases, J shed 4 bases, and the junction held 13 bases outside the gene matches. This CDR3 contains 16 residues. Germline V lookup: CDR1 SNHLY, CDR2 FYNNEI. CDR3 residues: CASRRMAGGAGTEAFF. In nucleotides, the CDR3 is TGTGCCAGCAGGCGTATGGCAGGGGGCGCGGGCACTGAAGCTTTCTTT.

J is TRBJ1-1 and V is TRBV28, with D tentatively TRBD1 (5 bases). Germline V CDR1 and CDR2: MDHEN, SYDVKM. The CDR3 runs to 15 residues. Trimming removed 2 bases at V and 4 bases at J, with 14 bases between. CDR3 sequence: CASSLPGGVGTEAFF. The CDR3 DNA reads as TGTGCCAGCAGTTTACCTGGGGGGGTAGGCACTGAAGCTTTCTTT. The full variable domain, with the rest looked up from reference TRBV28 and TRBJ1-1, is DVKVTQSSRYLVKRTGEKVFLECVQDMDHENMFWYRQDPGLGLRLIYFSYDVKMKEKGDIPEGYSVSREKKERFSLILESASTNQTSMYLCASSLPGGVGTEAFFGQGTRLTVV.

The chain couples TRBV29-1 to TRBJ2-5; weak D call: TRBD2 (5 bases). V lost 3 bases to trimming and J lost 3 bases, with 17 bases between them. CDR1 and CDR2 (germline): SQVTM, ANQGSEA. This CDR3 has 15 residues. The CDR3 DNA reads TGCAGCGTTGATGTTCTGGAGGACTGGGAAGAGACCCAGTACTTC. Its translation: CSVDVLEDWEETQYF.

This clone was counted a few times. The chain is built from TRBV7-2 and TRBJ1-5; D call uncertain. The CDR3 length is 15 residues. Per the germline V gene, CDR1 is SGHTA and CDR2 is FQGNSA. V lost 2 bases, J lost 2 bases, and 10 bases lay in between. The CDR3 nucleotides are TGTGCCAGCAGCTTATCTGTGGCGGGCAATCAGCCCCAGCATTTT. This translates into CASSLSVAGNQPQHF. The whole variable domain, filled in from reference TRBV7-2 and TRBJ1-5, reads GAGVSQSPSNKVTEKGKDVELRCDPISGHTALYWYRQSLGQGLEFLIYFQGNSAPDKSGLPSDRFSAERTGGSVSTLTIQRTQQEDSAVYLCASSLSVAGNQPQHFGDGTRLSIL.

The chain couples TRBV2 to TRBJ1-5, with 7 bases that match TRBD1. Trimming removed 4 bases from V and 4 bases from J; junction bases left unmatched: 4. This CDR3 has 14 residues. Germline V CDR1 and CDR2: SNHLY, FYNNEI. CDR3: CASSGVDRNQPQHF. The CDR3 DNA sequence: TGTGCCAGCAGTGGGGTGGACAGGAATCAGCCCCAGCATTTT.